The rows below give T cell receptor beta chains drawn from one sample of a study of blood T cell repertoires in COVID-19. Assay used: immunoSEQ multiplex PCR; TCRdb lists only in-frame clones, some missing. The table lists about 170,000 clones, roughly 82% of them singletons, with roughly 15% in the top ten. Sequenced input: PBMCs or T cells enriched from blood (not recorded which). These receptors all stem from a man between 50 and 59 years old who had recovered from COVID-19. Each CDR3 is given with its conserved first and last residue. A D gene is named only where the DNA matches it firmly. For some rows the clone size is stated as once, few or many, or as a class when expanded; others skip it.

CDR3aa,CDR3nt,d_gene,abundance,j_gene,len,v_gene
CASSEGSGNYEKLFF,TGTGCCAGCAGTGAAGGGTCCGGGAATTACGAAAAACTGTTTTTT,NA,NA,TRBJ1-4,15,TRBV2
CASRYPGQLGEQYF,TGTGCCAGCAGATACCCGGGACAACTTGGGGAGCAGTACTTC,NA,NA,TRBJ2-7,14,TRBV27
CASTPSTDTQYF,TGTGCCAGCACCCCCTCCACAGATACGCAGTATTTT,NA,few,TRBJ2-3,12,TRBV11-2
CASSQDLNSGSNTPLHF,TGCGCCAGCAGCCAAGATCTCAACAGCGGCAGTAATACGCCCCTCCACTTT,NA,NA,TRBJ1-6,17,TRBV4-1
CAWSVNGGGGQETQYF,TGTGCCTGGAGTGTGAATGGCGGGGGGGGACAAGAGACCCAGTACTTC,TRBD2,NA,TRBJ2-5,16,TRBV30
CASSQSSSDRGHVNNYGYTF,TGTGCCAGCAGTCAATCCTCCTCCGACAGGGGGCACGTAAATAACTATGGCTACACCTTC,TRBD1,NA,TRBJ1-2,20,TRBV2
CASSLAAVSGGAGEQFF,TGTGCCAGCAGCTTAGCGGCGGTTAGCGGGGGGGCAGGCGAGCAGTTCTTC,TRBD2,NA,TRBJ2-1,17,TRBV7-6
CASSLMAADTQYF,TGCGCCAGCAGCCTCATGGCGGCAGATACGCAGTATTTT,NA,once,TRBJ2-3,13,TRBV4-1
CASSKPGVGRTEAFF,TGTGCCAGCAGTAAACCAGGGGTGGGCAGAACTGAAGCTTTCTTT,NA,NA,TRBJ1-1,15,TRBV27
CASSQTLAGGYNEQFF,TGTGCCAGCAGCCAGACTTTAGCGGGGGGTTACAATGAGCAGTTCTTC,TRBD2,NA,TRBJ2-1,16,TRBV4-2
CASISRGRGTEAFF,TGTGCCAGCATATCAAGGGGGCGCGGCACTGAAGCTTTCTTT,TRBD1,NA,TRBJ1-1,14,TRBV28
CASSFGTANTDTQYF,TGTGCCAGCAGCTTTGGGACAGCCAACACAGATACGCAGTATTTT,TRBD1,NA,TRBJ2-3,15,TRBV7-7
CASSVRVNTEAFF,TGTGCCAGCAGCGTTAGAGTGAACACTGAAGCTTTCTTT,NA,NA,TRBJ1-1,13,TRBV9
CASSVESNTEAFF,TGTGCCAGCAGTGTCGAGTCAAACACTGAAGCTTTCTTT,NA,NA,TRBJ1-1,13,TRBV6-4
CASSASSYGYTF,TGTGCCAGCAGTGCTAGTAGCTATGGCTACACCTTC,NA,NA,TRBJ1-2,12,TRBV2
CASSQDRVGLYGYTF,TGCGCCAGCAGCCAAGATAGGGTGGGACTCTATGGCTACACCTTC,NA,NA,TRBJ1-2,15,TRBV4-1
CASSPITGTNSYEQYF,TGTGCCAGCAGCCCAATCACCGGGACAAACTCCTACGAGCAGTACTTC,NA,once,TRBJ2-7,16,TRBV5-6
CASSLGTGGNQPQHF,TGTGCCAGCAGCCTCGGGACAGGGGGGAATCAGCCCCAGCATTTT,TRBD1,many,TRBJ1-5,15,TRBV7-6
CASSGPGGTEAFF,TGTGCCAGCAGCGGGCCGGGGGGCACTGAAGCTTTCTTT,NA,NA,TRBJ1-1,13,TRBV9
CASSWGDQAFF,TGTGCCAGCAGCTGGGGGGACCAAGCTTTCTTT,NA,NA,TRBJ1-1,11,TRBV5-6
CASRATSSGYGYTF,TGTGCCAGCAGGGCGACAAGCTCCGGCTATGGCTACACCTTC,NA,NA,TRBJ1-2,14,TRBV2
CASKRLATQYF,TGTGCCAGCAAGCGACTAGCTACGCAGTATTTT,TRBD2,NA,TRBJ2-3,11,TRBV2
CASSIDRALGKLFF,TGTGCCAGCAGCATAGACAGGGCCTTAGGAAAACTGTTTTTT,TRBD1,NA,TRBJ1-4,14,TRBV13
CASSFESSYNSPLHF,TGTGCCAGCAGTTTCGAGAGCTCCTATAATTCACCCCTCCACTTT,NA,NA,TRBJ1-6,15,TRBV27
CASSQGPQGYNSPLHF,TGTGCCAGCAGCCAAGGTCCACAGGGTTATAATTCACCCCTCCACTTT,NA,NA,TRBJ1-6,16,TRBV4-2
CASRSLRTVDQPQHF,TGTGCCAGCCGAAGCCTAAGGACAGTAGATCAGCCCCAGCATTTT,NA,once,TRBJ1-5,15,TRBV19
CASSHDPDTREQYF,TGTGCCAGCAGCCACGATCCTGACACCAGGGAGCAGTACTTC,NA,once,TRBJ2-7,14,TRBV3-1/TRBV3-2
CASSRTGTLDYGYTF,TGTGCCAGCAGCAGGACAGGCACCCTTGACTATGGCTACACCTTC,TRBD1,few,TRBJ1-2,15,TRBV5-4